The 20 T cell receptor beta chains given below trace back to one sample, sequenced in a study of PD-1 blockade in classical Hodgkin lymphoma (dated by TCRdb to about 2020). Libraries were built with the immunoSEQ multiplex PCR assay. The table comes from immuneACCESS by way of TCRdb, which keeps in-frame sequences with V and J called. Part of the clones is missing from these tables; in studies checked, under half for an unresolved V gene and the rest for unknown reasons. This sample holds over 90,000 clones; roughly nine tenths were observed only once. The ten largest clones capture about 10% of the sample. The time point label here, explained by the study, means: cycle 2 day 1 (C2D1) of nivolumab. Every trial patient had relapsed following autologous stem cell transplantation, and prior brentuximab vedotin exposure was what differed among cohorts A, B and C. The sample consisted of peripheral blood mononuclear cells (PBMCs), taken before the second cycle of nivolumab. The receptors here all came from a human donor with classical Hodgkin lymphoma.

The chain combines TRBV5-8 with TRBJ2-7; TRBD1 agrees at 10 bases. Germline V gene data show CDR1 as SGHTS and CDR2 as YDEGEE. The junction had 1 base not matched to a gene; V was cut back by 0 bases and J by 4 bases. This CDR3 is 14 amino acids long. The CDR3 reads CASSLAGQGYEQYF. The CDR3 DNA follows: TGTGCCAGCAGCTTGGCGGGACAGGGGTACGAGCAGTACTTC.

The V gene is TRBV27, the J gene TRBJ1-5; unclear D gene. The length of the CDR3 is 12 residues. Germline V gene data show CDR1 as MNHEY and CDR2 as SMNVEV (reference sequence). Trimming pared 5 bases from V and 3 bases from J, leaving 5 bases between. The CDR3 loop reads CASSGYNQPQHF. CDR3 in DNA: TGTGCCAGCAGTGGGTACAATCAGCCCCAGCATTTT.

The chain couples TRBV7-9 to TRBJ2-7, with TRBD2 as a possible D gene (5 bases). The V end was cut by 5 bases, the J end by 0 bases, with 17 bases between. The CDR3 runs 16 residues. In germline, CDR1 is SEHNR, CDR2 FQNEAQ (reference sequence). The CDR3 nucleotides are TGTGCCAGCAGCCCCTTGACCGGGGTTAGCTCCTACGAGCAGTACTTC. Protein: CASSPLTGVSSYEQYF.

The rearrangement uses TRBV7-9 and TRBJ1-2; no definite D call. The CDR3 covers 12 residues. CDR1 SEHNR and CDR2 FQNEAQ come from the germline V gene (reference sequence). Trimming stripped 5 bases from V and 6 bases from J, with 10 bases between. The chain's CDR3 is CASSPPRDGYTF. In DNA form, the CDR3 reads TGTGCCAGCAGCCCTCCACGCGATGGCTACACCTTC.

The chain is built from TRBV11-3 and TRBJ1-5; 8 bases fit TRBD1. CDR3 length: 18 amino acids. V lost 4 bases and J lost 0; bases outside the gene matches: 11. Germline-derived CDR1 and CDR2 are SGHNT and YENEEA. The CDR3 reads CASSSGQASQYSNQPQHF. The CDR3, as DNA: TGTGCCAGCAGCTCGGGACAGGCCTCACAGTATAGCAATCAGCCCCAGCATTTT.

The chain joins TRBV21-1 to TRBJ2-7; the DNA was not compared with TRBD1, the D call given in the table. TRBV21-1 is a known pseudogene. The CDR3 is made up of 13 amino acids. The CDR3 coding sequence is TGTGCCAGCAGCAATGGACAGGGATGGGAGCAGTACTTC. Its translation is CASSNGQGWEQYF.

The gene calls are TRBV7-2 and TRBJ2-4; no reliable D call. This CDR3 has 14 residues. Germline lookup yields CDR1 SGHTA and CDR2 FQGNSA. V shed 4 bases and J shed 9 bases, with 16 bases lying between them. The CDR3 DNA sequence: TGTGCCAGCAGCTCCCAACAGACGGTGGGCATTCAGTACTTC. This codes for CASSSQQTVGIQYF.

This rearrangement joins TRBV6-6 to TRBJ2-3, with D perhaps matching TRBD1 (6 bases). Germline loops: CDR1 MNHNY, CDR2 SVGAGI (reference sequence). There are 14 residues in the CDR3. The V gene lost 7 bases and the J gene lost 2 bases, with 13 bases spanning the gap. In DNA, the CDR3 is TGTGCCAGCAAGTACGGACAGCACACAGATACGCAGTATTTT. This codes for CASKYGQHTDTQYF.

The V gene is TRBV28, the J gene TRBJ2-2, with 7 bases aligning to TRBD1. Looked up from germline, CDR1 is MDHEN and CDR2 is SYDVKM. The CDR3 runs to 18 residues. Unmatched junction bases numbered 17, after V lost 3 bases and J lost 7 bases. In DNA, the CDR3 is TGTGCCAGCAGTTTTCCCGACAGGGCAGCCTTTTGGGGCGGGGAGCTGTTTTTT. This sequence encodes CASSFPDRAAFWGGELFF. Full variable domain (remainder filled in from reference TRBV28 and TRBJ2-2): DVKVTQSSRYLVKRTGEKVFLECVQDMDHENMFWYRQDPGLGLRLIYFSYDVKMKEKGDIPEGYSVSREKKERFSLILESASTNQTSMYLCASSFPDRAAFWGGELFFGEGSRLTVL.

The chain couples TRBV21-1 to TRBJ2-7; TRBD2, the table's D call, was not compared with the DNA. TRBV21-1 is termed a pseudogene. The CDR3 is 16 residues long. CDR3 residues: CASSYRLAARSYEQYF. The CDR3 DNA sequence: TGTGCCAGCAGCTACCGACTAGCTGCCAGGTCCTACGAGCAGTACTTC.

The rearrangement links TRBV2 to TRBJ2-3; TRBD2 aligns across 8 bases. J gave up 0 bases and V 3 bases, and 14 bases lay outside the gene matches. The CDR3 length is 19 residues. Germline CDR1 reads SNHLY; CDR2 reads FYNNEI. The CDR3 DNA follows: TGTGCCAGCAGTGACCACTTGGGGCTTAGCGGGACTAGCACAGATACGCAGTATTTT. Protein product: CASSDHLGLSGTSTDTQYF. Together with reference TRBV2 and TRBJ2-3, the CDR3 gives the full variable domain: EPEVTQTPSHQVTQMGQEVILRCVPISNHLYFYWYRQILGQKVEFLVSFYNNEISEKSEIFDDQFSVERPDGSNFTLKIRSTKLEDSAMYFCASSDHLGLSGTSTDTQYFGPGTRLTVL.

The chain has TRBV28 and TRBJ2-7; 8 nucleotides line up with TRBD1. The CDR3 sequence is 14 residues long. V shed 3 bases, J shed 2 bases, and the junction held 3 bases outside the gene matches. Germline assignment: CDR1 MDHEN and CDR2 SYDVKM. CDR3: CASSFRDRTYEQYF. CDR3 nucleotides: TGTGCCAGCAGTTTCCGGGACAGGACCTACGAGCAGTACTTC. Combining the CDR3 with reference TRBV28 and TRBJ2-7 gives the whole variable domain DVKVTQSSRYLVKRTGEKVFLECVQDMDHENMFWYRQDPGLGLRLIYFSYDVKMKEKGDIPEGYSVSREKKERFSLILESASTNQTSMYLCASSFRDRTYEQYFGPGTRLTVT.

V usage is TRBV27 and J usage is TRBJ2-1, with a possible D match to TRBD2 (5 bases). The CDR3 length is 13 residues. V shed 4 bases and J shed 5 bases, with 9 bases lying between them. Germline CDR1 is MNHEY and CDR2 is SMNVEV (reference sequence). Here the CDR3 reads CASSSRLNNEQFF. As DNA, the CDR3 is TGTGCCAGCAGTTCGAGACTAAACAATGAGCAGTTCTTC.

The chain joins TRBV10-2 to TRBJ1-2; D uncertain. The V end was cut by 6 bases, the J end by 4 bases, with 15 bases between. Germline V lookup: CDR1 WSHSY, CDR2 SAAADI. This CDR3 is built from 14 residues. The CDR3 reads CASRGSTYVYGYTF. Here the CDR3 DNA reads TGCGCCAGCAGAGGCTCCACATACGTCTATGGCTACACCTTC.

The chain is built from TRBV27 and TRBJ2-7; 13 bases agree with TRBD2. CDR1 and CDR2 (germline): MNHEY, SMNVEV (reference sequence). V gave up 7 bases and J gave up 6 bases; unmatched junction bases: 6. This CDR3 spans 14 amino acids. The CDR3 spells CASKPGTSGTEQYF. In nucleotides, the CDR3 is TGTGCCAGCAAACCGGGGACTAGCGGGACCGAGCAGTACTTC.

The chain joins TRBV7-9 to TRBJ2-2; D uncertain. Trimming took off 4 bases at V and 8 bases at J, with 11 bases between the two ends. The CDR3 consists of 13 residues. Looked up from germline, CDR1 is SEHNR and CDR2 is FQNEAQ (reference sequence). The CDR3 DNA is TGTGCCAGCAGCTGGATGGGCCCAGGGGAGCTGTTTTTT. Protein: CASSWMGPGELFF.

The chain joins TRBV18 to TRBJ2-1, with D possibly being TRBD2 (6 bases). This CDR3 is built from 16 residues. V was pared by 2 bases and J by 3 bases, with 14 bases between. Germline assignment: CDR1 KGHSH and CDR2 LQKENI. CDR3 in amino acids: CASSPSAGTHYNEQFF. In nucleotides, the CDR3 is TGTGCCAGCTCACCAAGCGCGGGAACCCACTACAATGAGCAGTTCTTC.

V gene TRBV2 combines with J gene TRBJ2-7; D is unresolved. Germline CDR1 SNHLY, CDR2 FYNNEI. V dropped 7 bases and J dropped 3 bases, with 7 bases sitting between them. This CDR3 contains 11 residues. In nucleotides, the CDR3 is TGTGCCAGCACCGGATACTACGAGCAGTACTTC. Protein: CASTGYYEQYF.

This clone occurred once. This rearrangement joins TRBV19 to TRBJ1-5; no reliable D call. The germline V and J ends were trimmed by 1 base and 4 bases, with 5 bases remaining between them. From germline, CDR1 is LNHDA and CDR2 SQIVND (reference sequence). The CDR3 is 13 amino acids. In nucleotides, the CDR3 is TGTGCCAGTAGTATAGCCGGGAATCAGCCCCAGCATTTT. Translated: CASSIAGNQPQHF.

The rearrangement joins TRBV5-1 to TRBJ2-7; 10 nucleotides align to TRBD1. The CDR3 covers 14 residues. With V trimmed by 1 base and J by 6 bases, 4 bases remained unmatched. The V gene's germline CDR1 is SGHRS and CDR2 YFSETQ. The CDR3 region has the DNA TGCGCCAGCAGCTTGCCCGGGACAGGGGTCGAGCAGTACTTC. Protein sequence: CASSLPGTGVEQYF.